What follows are 10 T cell receptor beta chains derived from one specimen sequenced in a study of early T cells in non-severe SARS-CoV-2 infection. TCRdb re-derived calls from the 5' RACE reads in MiXCR, one entry per CDR3 protein. The data hold fewer than 75,000 distinct CDR3 sequences, with 20% to 25% observed a single time. The specimen was whole blood, collected at baseline. The receptors here all came from an adult who was a healthcare worker with PCR-confirmed SARS-CoV-2 infection or an uninfected control (not recorded which).

V gene TRBV3-1 combines with J gene TRBJ2-1; 11 positions match TRBD1. Germline V gene data show CDR1 as LGHDT and CDR2 as YNNKEL (reference sequence). Unmatched junction bases numbered 7, after V lost 4 bases and J lost 5 bases. This CDR3 comprises 16 residues. Here the CDR3 DNA reads TGTGCCAGCAGCCCGCCCGGGACAGGGGGGGACAATGAGCAGTTCTTC. Translating it yields CASSPPGTGGDNEQFF.

The chain has TRBV6-1 and TRBJ1-1; maybe TRBD1 (5 bases). V lost 8 bases, J lost 1 base, and 8 bases lay in between. The CDR3 totals 12 residues. The germline gives CDR1 MNHNS, CDR2 SASEGT. The CDR3 reads CASARANTEAFF. DNA for the CDR3: TGTGCCAGCGCCAGGGCGAACACTGAAGCTTTCTTT.

This clonotype has a handful of counts. The chain has TRBV27 and TRBJ2-1; no definite D call. The germline V gene has CDR1 MNHEY and CDR2 SMNVEV (reference sequence). The CDR3 contains 13 residues. V lost 8 bases and J 5 bases, leaving 13 bases between the germline ends. The CDR3 spells CASSIGNDNEQFF. CDR3 nucleotides: TGTGCCAGCTCCATTGGGAATGACAATGAGCAGTTCTTC.

This chain uses TRBV12-3 or TRBV12-4 with TRBJ2-3; TRBD1 aligns across 7 bases. The CDR3 covers 15 residues. V was pared by 7 bases and J by 5 bases, with 12 bases of the junction left unmatched. CDR3 protein: CASTNTGARGDTQYF. In nucleotides, the CDR3 is TGTGCCAGCACCAATACAGGGGCGCGAGGAGATACGCAGTATTTT.

This clonotype was seen a handful of times. This rearrangement joins TRBV10-1 to TRBJ2-2; 7 bases agree with TRBD1. Germline CDR1 and CDR2: WNHNN and SYGVQD (reference sequence). V lost 5 bases and J lost 0; bases outside the gene matches: 6. This CDR3 contains 16 residues. In DNA form, the CDR3 reads TGCGCCAGCAGTCCCTCCGGGACAGCGAACACCGGGGAGCTGTTTTTT. Residues: CASSPSGTANTGELFF.

A few counts support this clonotype. The V call is TRBV28, the J call TRBJ2-5, with 8 bases fitting TRBD2. Germline lookup yields CDR1 MDHEN and CDR2 SYDVKM. There are 14 residues in the CDR3. J lost 2 bases, V lost 5 bases, and 4 bases had no gene match. Written as DNA, the CDR3 is TGTGCCAGCAGTCCACTAGCGGATCAAGAGACCCAGTACTTC. Amino acid sequence: CASSPLADQETQYF.

This clonotype was observed a few times. For the CDR3, the DNA is TGCAGCGGGACCTCATCCTACAATGAGCAGTTCTTC. Translated, it gives CSGTSSYNEQFF. V gene TRBV29-1 combines with J gene TRBJ2-1; D gene ambiguous. V dropped 7 bases and J dropped 1 base, with 8 bases sitting between them. Per the germline V gene, CDR1 is SQVTM and CDR2 is ANQGSEA. CDR3 length equals 12 residues.

This clonotype was counted only a few times. The chain uses TRBV6-2 or TRBV6-3 and TRBJ2-1; D uncertain. The V gene's germline CDR1 is MNHEY and CDR2 SVGEGT. This CDR3 comprises 13 residues. V was shortened by 0 bases and J by 5 bases, with 5 bases between the two germline ends. The CDR3 DNA sequence: TGTGCCAGCAGTTACTCTATCCACAATGAGCAGTTCTTC. Translation gives CASSYSIHNEQFF.

The genes are TRBV30 and TRBJ2-5; TRBD2 agrees at 8 bases. Germline CDR1 GTSNPN, CDR2 SVGIG (reference sequence). The CDR3 is made up of 16 amino acids. V shed 2 bases, J shed 2 bases, and the junction held 10 bases outside the gene matches. CDR3 loop: CAWSSPRRGAQETQYF. DNA for the CDR3: TGTGCCTGGAGTTCACCTAGGCGGGGGGCTCAAGAGACCCAGTACTTC.

This chain joins TRBV7-2 and TRBJ1-5; the D is unclear. V was pared by 3 bases and J by 4 bases, with 4 bases between. Germline assignment: CDR1 SGHTA and CDR2 FQGNSA. The CDR3 runs to 12 residues. The DNA of the CDR3 is TGTGCCAGCAGCTTCTTTAATCAGCCCCAGCATTTT. It yields the protein CASSFFNQPQHF.